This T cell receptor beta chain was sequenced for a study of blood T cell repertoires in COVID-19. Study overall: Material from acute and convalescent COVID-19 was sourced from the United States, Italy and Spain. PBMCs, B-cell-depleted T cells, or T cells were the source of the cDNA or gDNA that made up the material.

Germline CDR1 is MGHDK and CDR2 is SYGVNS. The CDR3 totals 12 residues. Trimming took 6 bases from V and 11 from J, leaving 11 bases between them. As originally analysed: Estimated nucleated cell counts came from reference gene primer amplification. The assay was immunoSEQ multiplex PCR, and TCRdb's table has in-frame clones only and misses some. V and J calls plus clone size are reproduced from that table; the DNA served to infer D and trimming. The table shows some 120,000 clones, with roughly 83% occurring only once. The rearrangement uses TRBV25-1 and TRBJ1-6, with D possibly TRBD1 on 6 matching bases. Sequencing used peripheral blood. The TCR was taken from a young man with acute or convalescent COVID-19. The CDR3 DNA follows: TGTGCCAGCAGCGCAGGGGCGGCACCCCTCCACTTT. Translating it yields CASSAGAAPLHF.